A single T cell receptor beta chain is shown here with its context. Its antigen is undetermined. This sample was included in a study of cytomegalovirus exposure and HLA in healthy donors. Broader study findings: With further analysis later on, most CMV-associated TCR beta chains appeared HLA-restricted.

The PCR ran on 60 Vbeta and 13 Jbeta primers. Study processing details: Approximately 12 million of 75 million to 85 million unique TCR beta chains were shared, per a later count. Some clones are missing from TCRdb's copy, which holds only in-frame ones; the method was immunoSEQ multiplex PCR. V, J and clone size are those of that table, while D and trimming were read from the DNA. In the table there are fewer than 150,000 clones, 80% of which are singletons. V lost 6 bases, J lost 4 bases, and 3 bases stayed unmatched. CDR3 length equals 14 residues. CDR1 SGHRS and CDR2 YFSETQ come from the germline V gene.

The source material was PBMCs. The chain links TRBV5-1 to TRBJ2-2, with 10 bases lining up with TRBD1. The TCR sequence derives from a man between 25 and 39 years old in good health and CMV-seronegative. This CDR3 is CASTDRGLTGELFF. DNA for the CDR3: TGCGCCAGCACTGACAGGGGGCTCACCGGGGAGCTGTTTTTT.